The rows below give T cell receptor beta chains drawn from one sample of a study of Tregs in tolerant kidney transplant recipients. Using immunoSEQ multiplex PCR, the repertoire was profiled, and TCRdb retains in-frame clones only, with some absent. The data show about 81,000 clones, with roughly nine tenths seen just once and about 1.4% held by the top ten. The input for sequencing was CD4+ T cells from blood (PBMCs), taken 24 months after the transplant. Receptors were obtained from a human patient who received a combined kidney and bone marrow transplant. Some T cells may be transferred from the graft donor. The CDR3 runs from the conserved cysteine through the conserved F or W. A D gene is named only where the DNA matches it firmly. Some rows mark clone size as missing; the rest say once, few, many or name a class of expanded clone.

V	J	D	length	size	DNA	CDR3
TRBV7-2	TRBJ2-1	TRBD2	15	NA	TGTGCCAGCAGCTTAGGGGGACTAGGAGCCAATGAGCAGTTCTTC	CASSLGGLGANEQFF
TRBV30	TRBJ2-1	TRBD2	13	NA	TGTGCCTGGAGTGTAATTACTAGCGGGAGTCAGTTCTTC	CAWSVITSGSQFF
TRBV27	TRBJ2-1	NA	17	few	TGTGCCAGCAGTTCCTTTTTCACGGAGAGCTCCTACAATGAGCAGTTCTTC	CASSSFFTESSYNEQFF
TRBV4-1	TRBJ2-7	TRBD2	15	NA	TGCGCCAGCAGCCCTGGACTAGCGGGAGCCCCCGAGCAGTACTTC	CASSPGLAGAPEQYF
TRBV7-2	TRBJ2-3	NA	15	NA	TGTGCCAGCAATTTCATGGTGCGGGATACAGATACGCAGTATTTT	CASNFMVRDTDTQYF
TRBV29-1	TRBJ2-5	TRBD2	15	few	TGCAGCGTTGGAGGTTATAGCGGGAGTGGGGAGACCCAGTACTTC	CSVGGYSGSGETQYF
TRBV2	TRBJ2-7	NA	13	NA	TGTGCCAGCACGCGGGATTCTAACTACGAGCAGTACTTC	CASTRDSNYEQYF
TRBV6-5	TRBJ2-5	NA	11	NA	TGTGCCAGCTCAAGGTCGGGGACCCAGTACTTC	CASSRSGTQYF
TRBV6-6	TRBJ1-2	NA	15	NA	TGTGCCAGCAGTTACAATAGTGCGGTCTACTATGGCTACACCTTC	CASSYNSAVYYGYTF
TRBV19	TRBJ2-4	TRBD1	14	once	TGTGCCAGTAAGGGACAGCAAGCCAAAAACATTCAGTACTTC	CASKGQQAKNIQYF
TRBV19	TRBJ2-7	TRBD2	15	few	TGTGCCAGTACTCGGGCTGCGGGGGGGCCTTACGAGCAGTACTTC	CASTRAAGGPYEQYF
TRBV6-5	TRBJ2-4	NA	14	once	TGTGCCAGCAGTTCTTGGAAGGGGGAAAACATTCAGTACTTC	CASSSWKGENIQYF
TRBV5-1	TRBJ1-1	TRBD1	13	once	TGCGCCAGCAGCTGGGACAGGGGGACTGAAGCTTTCTTT	CASSWDRGTEAFF
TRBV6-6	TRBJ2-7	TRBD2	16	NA	TGTGCCAGCAGCCCCGCGACTAGCGGGAGACGTTACGAGCAGTACTTC	CASSPATSGRRYEQYF
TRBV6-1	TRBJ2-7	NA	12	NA	TGTGCCAGCAGTGACAGGGGTTACGAGCAGTACTTC	CASSDRGYEQYF
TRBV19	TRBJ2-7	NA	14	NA	TGTGCCAGTAGTACCGAGACTAGCTCCTACGAGCAGTACTTC	CASSTETSSYEQYF
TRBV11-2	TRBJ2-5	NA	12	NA	TGTGCCAGCAGACGACAGCAAGAGACCCAGTACTTC	CASRRQQETQYF
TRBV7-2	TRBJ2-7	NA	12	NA	TGTGCCACCCGGGGGGCAAGCTACGAGCAGTACTTC	CATRGASYEQYF
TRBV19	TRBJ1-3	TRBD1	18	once	TGTGCCAGTAGTATCTTGGGCAGGGGGCCCTTCTCTGGAAACACCATATATTTT	CASSILGRGPFSGNTIYF
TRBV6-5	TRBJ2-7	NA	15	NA	TGTGCCAGCAGTCGAACCTCCACAGGGTACTACGAGCAGTACTTC	CASSRTSTGYYEQYF
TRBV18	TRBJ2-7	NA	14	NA	TGTGCCAGCTCACCACTAGGAGGCCTTTACGAGCAGTACTTC	CASSPLGGLYEQYF
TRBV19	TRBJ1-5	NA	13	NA	TGTGCCAGTAATAGAGGGAACAATCAGCCCCAGCATTTT	CASNRGNNQPQHF
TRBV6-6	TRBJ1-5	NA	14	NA	TGTGCCAGCAGTTACGCAGGGTTGGAACAGCCCCAGCATTTT	CASSYAGLEQPQHF
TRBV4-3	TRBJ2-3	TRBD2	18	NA	TGCGCCAGCAGTCTTGGACTAGCGGGGGGCCTCAGCACAGATACGCAGTATTTT	CASSLGLAGGLSTDTQYF
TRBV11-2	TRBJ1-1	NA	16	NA	TGTGCCAGCAGCTACTTGCTTAAGGGGATGAACACTGAAGCTTTCTTT	CASSYLLKGMNTEAFF
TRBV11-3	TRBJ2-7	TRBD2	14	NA	TGTGCCAGCAGCAAGACTAGCGGGAGTTACGAGCAGTACTTC	CASSKTSGSYEQYF
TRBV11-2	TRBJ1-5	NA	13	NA	TGTGCCAGCAGCTTAGCAGAAAATCAGCCCCAGCATTTT	CASSLAENQPQHF
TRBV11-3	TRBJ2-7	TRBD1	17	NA	TGTGCCAGCAGCCTAGAACGCACAGGGGAATCCTCCTACGAGCAGTACTTC	CASSLERTGESSYEQYF
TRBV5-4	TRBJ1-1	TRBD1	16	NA	TGTGCCAGCAGCTCAAGGACAGGGGGCCCGAACACTGAAGCTTTCTTT	CASSSRTGGPNTEAFF
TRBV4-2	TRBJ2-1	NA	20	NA	TGTGCCAGCAGCCAAGATCTAAGCGGGCCTACGGGAGTAAGAGACAATGAGCAGTTCTTC	CASSQDLSGPTGVRDNEQFF
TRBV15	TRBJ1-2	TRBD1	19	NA	TGTGCCACCAGCAGAGGAATCGACAGGGTGTGGCTCCGAGGAGAGGGCTACACCTTC	CATSRGIDRVWLRGEGYTF
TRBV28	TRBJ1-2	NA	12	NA	TGTGCCAGCAAGGACAACATTTATGGCTACACCTTC	CASKDNIYGYTF
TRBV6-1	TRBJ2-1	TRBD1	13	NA	TGTGCCATCCCGGGACAGGACTACAATGAGCAGTTCTTC	CAIPGQDYNEQFF
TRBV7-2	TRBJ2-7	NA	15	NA	TGTGCCAGCCGTTCCACCGGGACTCCAACCTACGAGCAGTACTTC	CASRSTGTPTYEQYF
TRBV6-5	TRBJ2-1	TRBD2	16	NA	TGTGCCAGCAGTTACGAGGGAACGGGACTAGCGAATGAGCAGTTCTTC	CASSYEGTGLANEQFF
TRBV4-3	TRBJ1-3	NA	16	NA	TGCGCCAGCAGCCGACAACATACCGACTCTGGAAACACCATATATTTT	CASSRQHTDSGNTIYF
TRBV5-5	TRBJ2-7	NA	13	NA	TGTGCCAGCAGCCCGCCCACAGGGTTCGAGCAGTACTTC	CASSPPTGFEQYF
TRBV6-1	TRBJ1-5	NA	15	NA	TGTGCCAGCAGTAACGACAGGCATAGCAATCAGCCCCAGCATTTT	CASSNDRHSNQPQHF
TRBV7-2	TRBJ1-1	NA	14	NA	TGTGCCAGCAGCCCAGCCGGGGGTGTGACTGAAGCTTTCTTT	CASSPAGGVTEAFF
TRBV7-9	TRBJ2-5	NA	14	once	TGTGCCAGCAGCTTAATGACAGGACAAGAGACCCAGTACTTC	CASSLMTGQETQYF
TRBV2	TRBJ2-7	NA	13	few	TGTGCCAGCAGTGAAGGACAGTTCTATGAGCAGTACTTC	CASSEGQFYEQYF
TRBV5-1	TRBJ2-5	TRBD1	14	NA	TGCGCCAGCAGCTCAGGGGGCGTCGGAGAGACCCAGTACTTC	CASSSGGVGETQYF
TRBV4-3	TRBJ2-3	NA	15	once	TGCGCCAGCAGCCAAATCGGAGATAGCACAGATACGCAGTATTTT	CASSQIGDSTDTQYF
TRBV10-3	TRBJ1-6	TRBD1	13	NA	TGTGCCACTTCCACAGGGGCAAAATCACCCCTCCACTTT	CATSTGAKSPLHF
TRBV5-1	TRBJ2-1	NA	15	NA	TGCGCCAGCAGCTTGGATTTTTCGTATCGGAATGAGCAGTTCTTC	CASSLDFSYRNEQFF
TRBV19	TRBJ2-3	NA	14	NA	TGTGCCAGTAGTATCAGGGGCGGCACTGATACGCAGTATTTT	CASSIRGGTDTQYF
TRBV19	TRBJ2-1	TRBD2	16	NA	TGTGCCAGTAGTACCCACTTGCGGGGGGGCCGCAATGAGCAGTTCTTC	CASSTHLRGGRNEQFF
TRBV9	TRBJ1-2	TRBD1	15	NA	TGTGCCAGCAGCACTTCGCCGGGACAGGGTTATGGCTACACCTTC	CASSTSPGQGYGYTF
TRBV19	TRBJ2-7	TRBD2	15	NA	TGTGCCAGTAGCCTAGCGGGGGTTTCCGGCTACGAGCAGTACTTC	CASSLAGVSGYEQYF
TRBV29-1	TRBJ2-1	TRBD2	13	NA	TGCAGCGTCCTAGCGGGGGGTTACAATGAGCAGTTCTTC	CSVLAGGYNEQFF
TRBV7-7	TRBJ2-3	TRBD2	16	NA	TGTGCCAGCAGCTTAGGACTAGCGGGAGAAATAGATACGCAGTATTTT	CASSLGLAGEIDTQYF
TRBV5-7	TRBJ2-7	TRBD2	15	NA	TGTGCCAGCAGCTTGGAACTAGCGAGAACCTACGAGCAGTACTTC	CASSLELARTYEQYF
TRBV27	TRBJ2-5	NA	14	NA	TGTGCCAGCAGTCCGGGTAAAATTTGGGAGACCCAGTACTTC	CASSPGKIWETQYF